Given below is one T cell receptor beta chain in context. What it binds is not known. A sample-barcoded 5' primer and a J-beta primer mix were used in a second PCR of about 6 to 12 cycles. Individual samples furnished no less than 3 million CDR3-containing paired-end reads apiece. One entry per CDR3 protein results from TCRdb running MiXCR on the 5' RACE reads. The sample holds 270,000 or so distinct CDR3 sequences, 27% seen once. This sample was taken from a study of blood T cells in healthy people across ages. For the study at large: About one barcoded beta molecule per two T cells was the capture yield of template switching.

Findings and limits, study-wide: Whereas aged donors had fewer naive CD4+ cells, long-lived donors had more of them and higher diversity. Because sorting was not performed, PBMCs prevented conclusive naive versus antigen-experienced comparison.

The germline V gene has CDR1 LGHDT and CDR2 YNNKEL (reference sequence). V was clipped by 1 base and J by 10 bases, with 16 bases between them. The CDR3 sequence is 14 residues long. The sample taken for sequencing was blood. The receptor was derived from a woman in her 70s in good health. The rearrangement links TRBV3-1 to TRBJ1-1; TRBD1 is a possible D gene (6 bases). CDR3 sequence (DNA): TGTGCCAGCAGCCAAGCGGGACACAATGGAGGAGCTTTCTTT. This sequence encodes CASSQAGHNGGAFF.